The 9 T cell receptor beta chains listed next were all sequenced from one sample in a study of T cells in tuberculosis. TCRdb's copy holds only in-frame clones and misses some; the assay was immunoSEQ multiplex PCR. The sample holds 88,000 or so clones, approximately 91% seen once. After thawing and overnight rest, PBMC were stained with GMM-loaded CD1B tetramer, viability dye and anti-CD3 for sorting. C32 glucose monomycolate from Rhodococcus equi was loaded onto the CD1B tetramers. Material for sequencing was CD1b-GMM tetramer-negative cells sorted from PBMCs. The source of these receptors is an adult woman with latent tuberculosis.

The chain combines TRBV2 with TRBJ2-3, with TRBD2 identical over 7 bases. Looked up from germline, CDR1 is SNHLY and CDR2 is FYNNEI. The CDR3 is 15 amino acids. V gave up 7 bases and J gave up 0 bases; unmatched junction bases: 7. The CDR3 DNA follows: TGTGCCAGCATGAGACTAGCACCTAGCACAGATACGCAGTATTTT. Protein: CASMRLAPSTDTQYF.

This clone showed up just once. V is TRBV5-6 and J is TRBJ1-1, with a weak D call TRBD1 (6 bases). The CDR3 has 16 amino acids. The germline CDR1 and CDR2 sequences are SGHDT and YYEEEE. Trimming took off 0 bases at V and 4 bases at J, with 16 bases between the two ends. CDR3 nucleotide sequence: TGTGCCAGCAGCTTGGGAGCGGGGGCGTTGGGCACTGAAGCTTTCTTT. Protein: CASSLGAGALGTEAFF.

The chain recombines TRBV30 with TRBJ2-7; D call uncertain. This CDR3 contains 12 residues. The ends were cut back, 5 bases at V and 2 bases at J, with 10 bases in the middle. CDR1 and CDR2 (germline): GTSNPN, SVGIG (reference sequence). The CDR3 sequence is CAWAIRAYEQYF. The CDR3 bases are TGTGCCTGGGCTATAAGAGCCTACGAGCAGTACTTC.

This sequence joins TRBV4-1 and TRBJ2-1; 7 bases are a match to TRBD2. The CDR3 covers 15 residues. J gave up 8 bases and V 0 bases, and 7 bases lay outside the gene matches. Germline lookup yields CDR1 MGHRA and CDR2 YSYEKL. For the CDR3, the DNA is TGCGCCAGCAGCCAAGATCCCGGACTAGTTTATGAGCAGTTCTTC. This encodes CASSQDPGLVYEQFF.

V and J are TRBV18 and TRBJ2-2; D call uncertain. Germline CDR1 KGHSH, CDR2 LQKENI. Deletions cut 1 base from V and 0 bases from J, with 6 bases between. CDR3 length: 15 residues. CDR3: CASSPLQTNTGELFF. The CDR3, as DNA: TGTGCCAGCTCACCACTACAGACGAACACCGGGGAGCTGTTTTTT.

This chain connects TRBV5-1 to TRBJ1-3; the D gene is possibly TRBD1 (6 bases). Trimming stripped 2 bases from V and 4 bases from J, with 10 bases between. Germline lookup yields CDR1 SGHRS and CDR2 YFSETQ. This CDR3 is built from 14 residues. As DNA, the CDR3 is TGCGCCAGCAGCTTAAACAGGGAGGGAAACACCATATATTTT. Translated: CASSLNREGNTIYF.

The chain links TRBV27 to TRBJ2-3; 7 bases are shared with TRBD2. Unmatched junction bases numbered 4, after V lost 4 bases and J lost 0 bases. This CDR3 spans 15 amino acids. Germline values: CDR1 MNHEY, CDR2 SMNVEV (reference sequence). The CDR3 sequence is CASSSSSGSTDTQYF. CDR3 bases: TGTGCCAGCAGTTCTTCTAGCGGTAGCACAGATACGCAGTATTTT.

The chain has TRBV5-1 and TRBJ2-2, with D perhaps TRBD1 (6 bases). Germline CDR1 and CDR2: SGHRS and YFSETQ. The ends were cut back, 3 bases at V and 5 bases at J, with 14 bases in the middle. The CDR3 covers 15 residues. In DNA, the CDR3 is TGCGCCAGCAGCTCTAACAGGGAATATACCGGGGAGCTGTTTTTT. The encoded protein is CASSSNREYTGELFF.

V usage is TRBV9 and J usage is TRBJ1-3; D unclear. Germline CDR1 is SGDLS and CDR2 is YYNGEE. Trimming left V 4 bases short and J 1 base short, with 15 bases between. The CDR3 contains 16 residues. The CDR3 protein is CASSPNPAGSGNTIYF. CDR3 nucleotide sequence: TGTGCCAGCAGCCCCAACCCGGCCGGGTCTGGAAACACCATATATTTT.